This T cell receptor (beta chain) was documented in a study of T cell repertoires and HLA-DP antigens. The study, taken as a whole, reports: No separate analysis of naive versus memory CD4+ cells was done.

On this clone itself: No antigen is known for it.

The method was immunoSEQ multiplex PCR; TCRdb's version includes in-frame clones alone and lacks a portion of them. The data hold about 110,000 clones, with 92% observed a single time. This CDR3 contains 18 residues. Trimming took off 5 bases at V and 0 bases at J, with 17 bases between the two ends. Germline lookup yields CDR1 MRHNA and CDR2 SNTAGT. The specimen sequenced was CD4+ T cells from PBMCs. The genes are TRBV6-4 and TRBJ2-6; D gene uncertain. This clonotype was sampled from a woman under 30 in good health and CMV-seronegative. The CDR3 nucleotides read TGTGCCAGCAGTCCCCAAATCCCCGCGAGCTCTGGGGCCAACGTCCTGACTTTC. It is translated as CASSPQIPASSGANVLTF.